The text below deals with one TCR beta chain. The data were produced by immunoSEQ multiplex PCR, yet TCRdb's version contains in-frame clones alone and is incomplete. This table holds 140,000 to 150,000 clones, around four fifths found once. The record originates from a study of blood T cell repertoires in COVID-19. The sequenced sample was PBMCs or T cells enriched from blood (not recorded which). The sequence derives from a woman between 40 and 50 years old who had recovered from COVID-19.

CDR3 residues: CASSSGFEQYF. DNA of the CDR3: TGTGCCAGCAGCTCAGGGTTCGAGCAGTACTTC. This chain connects TRBV7-9 to TRBJ2-7, with TRBD1 as a possible D gene (5 bases). Germline-derived CDR1 and CDR2 are SEHNR and FQNEAQ (reference sequence). The CDR3 has 11 residues. V was clipped by 4 bases and J by 6 bases, with 7 bases between them.